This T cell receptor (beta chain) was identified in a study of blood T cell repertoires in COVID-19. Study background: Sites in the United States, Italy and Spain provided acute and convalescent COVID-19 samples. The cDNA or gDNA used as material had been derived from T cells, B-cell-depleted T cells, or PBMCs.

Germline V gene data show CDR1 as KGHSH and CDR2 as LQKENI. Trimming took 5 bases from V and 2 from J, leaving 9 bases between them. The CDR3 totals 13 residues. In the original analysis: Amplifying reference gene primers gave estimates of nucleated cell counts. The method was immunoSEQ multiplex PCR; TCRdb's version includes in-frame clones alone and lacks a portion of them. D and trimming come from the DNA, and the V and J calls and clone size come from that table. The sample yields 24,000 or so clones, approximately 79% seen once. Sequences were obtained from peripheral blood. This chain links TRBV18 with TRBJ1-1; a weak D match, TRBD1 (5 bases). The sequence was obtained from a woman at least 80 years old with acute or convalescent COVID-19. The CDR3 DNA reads TGTGCCAGCTCATACGGGGGAAACACTGAAGCTTTCTTT. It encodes CASSYGGNTEAFF.